This T cell receptor beta chain was sequenced for a study of blood T cell repertoires in COVID-19. At the level of the study: The analysed material was cDNA or gDNA that came from T cells, B-cell-depleted T cells, or PBMCs.

Participant-given clinical history determined each cohort assignment. Produced via immunoSEQ multiplex PCR; TCRdb's table is partial and in-frame only. The table lists about 140,000 clones, approximately 80% of them singletons. Germline CDR1 MNHEY, CDR2 SVGAGI. The CDR3 sequence is 13 residues long. V lost 10 bases and J 5 bases, leaving 12 bases between the germline ends. The rearrangement joins TRBV6-5 to TRBJ1-6, with a tentative D call TRBD1 (5 bases). The sequence was obtained from a woman between 18 and 29 years old who had been exposed to COVID-19. Sequencing used PBMCs or T cells enriched from blood (not recorded which). The CDR3 is CATSGTDNSPLHF. The CDR3 nucleotides are TGTGCCACCTCCGGGACTGATAATTCACCCCTCCACTTT.